These 19 T cell receptor beta chains share one sample of origin, sequenced in a study of blood T cell repertoires in COVID-19. The method was immunoSEQ multiplex PCR; TCRdb's version includes in-frame clones alone and lacks a portion of them. This sample yields fewer than 300,000 clones, of which approximately 92% are seen a single time; 0.95% to 1.2% belongs to the top ten. Sequenced material: PBMCs or T cells enriched from blood (not recorded which). These receptors all come from a woman under 40 who had recovered from COVID-19.

In the case of this clone: Distinct nucleotide sequences in the sample also encode this CDR3. The gene calls are TRBV5-1 and TRBJ2-1, with 11 nucleotides matching TRBD2. Per germline, CDR1 SGHRS and CDR2 YFSETQ. V lost 0 bases, J lost 4 bases, and 0 bases stayed unmatched. CDR3 length: 15 amino acids. Here the CDR3 reads CASSLVAGGYNEQFF. CDR3 coding DNA: TGCGCCAGCAGCTTGGTAGCGGGAGGGTACAATGAGCAGTTCTTC.

The rearrangement uses TRBV28 and TRBJ1-4; D is perhaps TRBD1 (6 bases). V was trimmed by 4 bases and J by 3 bases, leaving 15 bases between them. CDR1 and CDR2 (germline): MDHEN, SYDVKM. This CDR3 has 16 residues. The chain's CDR3 is CASSWGGRGANEKLFF. CDR3 sequence (DNA): TGTGCCAGCAGTTGGGGGGGGCGCGGTGCTAATGAAAAACTGTTTTTT.

This clone turned up a few times. This chain links TRBV6-2 or TRBV6-3 with TRBJ2-7; a weak D match, TRBD2 (6 bases). V was clipped by 6 bases and J by 0 bases, with 18 bases between them. This CDR3 is 16 amino acids long. CDR1 MNHEY and CDR2 SVGEGT come from the germline V gene. The DNA for the CDR3 is TGTGCCAGCAGCACTACGCTAGCGAAATTCTCCTACGAGCAGTACTTC. Protein product: CASSTTLAKFSYEQYF.

This sequence joins TRBV19 and TRBJ2-7; TRBD1 might be the D (5 bases). CDR3 size: 15 residues. Germline CDR1 LNHDA, CDR2 SQIVND (reference sequence). Trimming left V 4 bases short and J 2 bases short, with 15 bases between. The CDR3 loop reads CASSRRQGGTYEQYF. CDR3 sequence (DNA): TGTGCCAGTAGTAGGCGTCAGGGTGGGACCTACGAGCAGTACTTC.

The chain links TRBV7-9 to TRBJ2-1, with 11 bases fitting TRBD2. Germline-derived CDR1 and CDR2 are SEHNR and FQNEAQ (reference sequence). J was trimmed by 0 bases and V by 5 bases; bases with no gene match: 12. This CDR3 is 19 amino acids long. CDR3: CASSGSGLAAQSSYNEQFF. Written as DNA, the CDR3 is TGTGCCAGCAGCGGATCGGGACTAGCGGCCCAGAGCTCCTACAATGAGCAGTTCTTC. Full variable domain (rest looked up from reference TRBV7-9 and TRBJ2-1): DTGVSQNPRHKITKRGQNVTFRCDPISEHNRLYWYRQTLGQGPEFLTYFQNEAQLEKSRLLSDRFSAERPKGSFSTLEIQRTEQGDSAMYLCASSGSGLAAQSSYNEQFFGPGTRLTVL.

V and J are TRBV5-6 and TRBJ2-1; 8 bases are a match to TRBD1. Trimming cost V 4 bases and J 8 bases; bases outside gene matches: 14. Germline V gene sequence: CDR1 SGHDT, CDR2 YYEEEE. The CDR3 has 16 amino acids. CDR3 sequence reads: CASSLKQGVSGDEQFF. In DNA form, the CDR3 reads TGTGCCAGCAGCCTAAAACAGGGGGTGTCCGGTGATGAGCAGTTCTTC. Looking up the rest from reference TRBV5-6 and TRBJ2-1 gives the full variable domain: DAGVTQSPTHLIKTRGQQVTLRCSPKSGHDTVSWYQQALGQGPQFIFQYYEEEERQRGNFPDRFSGHQFPNYSSELNVNALLLGDSALYLCASSLKQGVSGDEQFFGPGTRLTVL.

The rearrangement uses TRBV10-1 and TRBJ2-3; the D gene is possibly TRBD2 (6 bases). The ends were cut back, 4 bases at V and 6 bases at J, with 11 bases in the middle. Germline CDR1 reads WNHNN; CDR2 reads SYGVQD (reference sequence). CDR3 size: 13 residues. The CDR3 DNA reads TGCGCCAGCAGTGGGAGGGGCAGTGATACGCAGTATTTT. Its translation: CASSGRGSDTQYF.

This clone appeared once. Written as DNA, the CDR3 is TGTGCCAGCACCCAGGGGGCCGCCACCCAAGAGACCCAGTACTTC. This translates into CASTQGAATQETQYF. This chain joins TRBV9 and TRBJ2-5, with 8 nucleotides matching TRBD1. After removal of 6 bases from V and 1 base from J, the junction contained 8 bases not matched to a gene. This CDR3 is built from 15 residues. Per the germline V gene, CDR1 is SGDLS and CDR2 is YYNGEE.

This clone was counted a single time. The chain has TRBV10-3 and TRBJ2-2; 9 nucleotides agree with TRBD2. The V and J ends lost 6 bases and 6 bases, in that order; junction bases with no gene match: 5. The CDR3 extends over 14 amino acids. CDR1 ENHRY and CDR2 SYGVKD come from the germline V gene. CDR3 protein: CAIRDLAGAGELFF. The CDR3 coding sequence is TGTGCCATCAGAGACTTAGCGGGGGCCGGGGAGCTGTTTTTT.

The chain recombines TRBV24-1 with TRBJ2-2; D is possibly TRBD2 (5 bases). V gave up 6 bases and J gave up 4 bases, with 8 bases separating them. Germline-derived CDR1 and CDR2 are KGHDR and SFDVKD. The CDR3 is made up of 13 amino acids. In DNA, the CDR3 is TGTGCCACCAGTAACCGGGGCACCGGGGAGCTGTTTTTT. Protein: CATSNRGTGELFF.

The J gene is TRBJ2-3, the V gene TRBV12-3 or TRBV12-4, with 7 bases fitting TRBD1. The CDR3 is 13 amino acids. Losses at the gene ends were 11 bases for V and 2 bases for J; bases not matched to a gene: 7. The CDR3 spells CAFPDRNTDTQYF. In DNA form, the CDR3 reads TGTGCCTTTCCGGACAGGAACACAGATACGCAGTATTTT.

This chain uses TRBV28 with TRBJ2-1, with 12 bases aligning to TRBD2. The length of the CDR3 is 15 residues. Per germline, CDR1 MDHEN and CDR2 SYDVKM. After removal of 5 bases from V and 6 bases from J, the junction contained 5 bases not matched to a gene. The CDR3 is CASSLTSGSFNEQFF. In nucleotides, the CDR3 is TGTGCCAGCAGTCTGACTAGCGGGAGTTTCAATGAGCAGTTCTTC. Full variable domain (missing parts from reference TRBV28 and TRBJ2-1): DVKVTQSSRYLVKRTGEKVFLECVQDMDHENMFWYRQDPGLGLRLIYFSYDVKMKEKGDIPEGYSVSREKKERFSLILESASTNQTSMYLCASSLTSGSFNEQFFGPGTRLTVL.

The chain has TRBV4-1 and TRBJ1-3; unclear D gene. Trimming pared 1 base from V and 0 bases from J, leaving 10 bases between. Germline V CDR1 and CDR2: MGHRA, YSYEKL. CDR3 length: 16 residues. Here the CDR3 reads CASSQGASISGNTIYF. In DNA form, the CDR3 reads TGCGCCAGCAGCCAAGGGGCTAGCATCTCTGGAAACACCATATATTTT.

This clone appeared a single time. J is TRBJ2-1 and V is TRBV28, with TRBD1 identical over 10 bases. The V and J ends lost 3 bases and 7 bases, in that order; junction bases with no gene match: 15. Per the germline V gene, CDR1 is MDHEN and CDR2 is SYDVKM. The length of the CDR3 is 18 residues. The CDR3 nucleotides are TGTGCCAGCAGTTTGTATCCAACGCCGGGACAGGGGAGGAATGAGCAGTTCTTC. Translated: CASSLYPTPGQGRNEQFF.

CDR3 region: CASSSLRDRVSNEQFF. In nucleotides, the CDR3 is TGTGCCAGCAGTTCCCTCCGGGACAGAGTATCCAATGAGCAGTTCTTC. The genes are TRBV6-2 or TRBV6-3 and TRBJ2-1, with TRBD1 identical over 7 bases. V was clipped by 4 bases and J by 6 bases; unmatched bases: 12. The CDR3 is 16 amino acids. CDR1 and CDR2 (germline): MNHEY, SVGEGT.

V usage is TRBV10-1 and J usage is TRBJ2-1; TRBD1 agrees at 7 bases. V shed 7 bases, J shed 0 bases, and the junction held 9 bases outside the gene matches. Germline loops: CDR1 WNHNN, CDR2 SYGVQD (reference sequence). The CDR3 totals 16 residues. Written as DNA, the CDR3 is TGCGCCAGCACCCAAACAGGGGTGAGCTCCTACAATGAGCAGTTCTTC. Protein sequence: CASTQTGVSSYNEQFF.

The chain joins TRBV18 to TRBJ1-1; D gene unclear. The CDR3 is 14 amino acids. Germline assignment: CDR1 KGHSH and CDR2 LQKENI. The V end lost 2 bases, the J end lost 0 bases, and 7 bases lay between the germline ends. In DNA, the CDR3 is TGTGCCAGCTCACCAGGGCAGGTGAACACTGAAGCTTTCTTT. It yields the protein CASSPGQVNTEAFF. The complete variable domain, with remaining parts taken from reference TRBV18 and TRBJ1-1, reads NAGVMQNPRHLVRRRGQEARLRCSPMKGHSHVYWYRQLPEEGLKFMVYLQKENIIDESGMPKERFSAEFPKEGPSILRIQQVVRGDSAAYFCASSPGQVNTEAFFGQGTRLTVV.

This chain uses TRBV28 with TRBJ2-2, with D maybe TRBD1 (5 bases). Germline CDR1 is MDHEN and CDR2 is SYDVKM. Trimming pared 7 bases from V and 4 bases from J, leaving 16 bases between. The CDR3 is made up of 15 amino acids. The CDR3 DNA follows: TGTGCCAGCAATTTGCCCCATCAGGGCACCGGGGAGCTGTTTTTT. As protein: CASNLPHQGTGELFF.

V usage is TRBV24-1 and J usage is TRBJ2-7; 7 positions agree with TRBD1. The CDR3 covers 15 residues. Losses at the gene ends were 4 bases for V and 6 bases for J; bases not matched to a gene: 11. The V gene's germline CDR1 is KGHDR and CDR2 SFDVKD. The CDR3 is CATSDPTGLESEQYF. Here the CDR3 DNA reads TGTGCCACCAGTGACCCGACAGGGTTGGAGTCCGAGCAGTACTTC.